This T cell receptor beta chain was sequenced in a study of blood T cells in healthy people across ages. CDR1 DFQATT and CDR2 SNEGSKA come from the germline V gene (reference sequence). The CDR3 loop spans 17 amino acids. V shed 3 bases, J shed 5 bases, and the junction held 15 bases outside the gene matches. In its sample, this clonotype was seen a few times. PCR was performed a second time for about 6 to 11 cycles using a sample-barcoded 5' primer and a J-beta primer mix. TCRdb re-called the 5' RACE reads with MiXCR, one entry per CDR3 protein. The table has 790,000 or so distinct CDR3 sequences, around half seen once.

The chain recombines TRBV20-1 with TRBJ2-5, with 10 bases fitting TRBD2. This clonotype was sampled from a man aged 80 or over in good health. Source material: blood. The CDR3 DNA is TGCAGTGCTAGCTCGGCTAGCGGGAGCCTCCGCTCGGAGACCCAGTACTTC. It translates to CSASSASGSLRSETQYF.